Following are 22 T cell receptor beta chains from one sample sequenced in a study of radiotherapy plus CTLA-4 blockade in lung cancer. This table comes from immunoSEQ multiplex PCR, and its TCRdb copy is limited to in-frame clones, with some not included. The sample lists 25,000 to 35,000 clones, 79% seen once, with approximately 15% in the top ten. Source: peripheral blood, taken from a patient treated with radiotherapy plus ipilimumab. Receptors were obtained from a human donor with non-small cell lung cancer that progressed on radiotherapy plus ipilimumab.

The chain uses TRBV6-5 and TRBJ2-7; the D gene could be TRBD1 or TRBD2 (6 bases each). This CDR3 is 15 amino acids long. Germline assignment: CDR1 MNHEY and CDR2 SVGAGI. The V end lost 5 bases, the J end lost 2 bases, and 16 bases lay between the germline ends. The CDR3 DNA sequence: TGTGCCAGCAGTGGAGGGTCAGGGGCCCCCTACGAGCAGTACTTC. This translates into CASSGGSGAPYEQYF.

In DNA form, the CDR3 reads TGTGCCAGCAGCCCCCGGATAGGTGGCGGAAAGGAAAAACTGTTTTTT. It encodes CASSPRIGGGKEKLFF. J is TRBJ1-4 and V is TRBV11-2; D is unclear. Trimming took off 5 bases at V and 8 bases at J, with 21 bases between the two ends. Per germline, CDR1 SGHAT and CDR2 FQNNGV. The CDR3 spans 16 residues. The whole variable domain, filled in from reference TRBV11-2 and TRBJ1-4, reads EAGVAQSPRYKIIEKRQSVAFWCNPISGHATLYWYQQILGQGPKLLIQFQNNGVVDDSQLPKDRFSAERLKGVDSTLKIQPAKLEDSAVYLCASSPRIGGGKEKLFFGSGTQLSVL.

This clone was counted only a few times. Because the CDR3's place on the DNA is in doubt, the DNA is left out and the CDR3 is given as listed by TCRdb. The chain has TRBV12-2 and TRBJ2-3; no DNA check was done on the table's D call, TRBD2. TRBV12-2 is a recognized pseudogene. From its first to its last residue, the CDR3 has 21 amino acids. CDR3 protein: CASRLPAVASGSGEGTDTQYF.

Only one count was recorded for this clone. This chain connects TRBV28 to TRBJ2-7; TRBD1 matches at 10 bases. CDR1 MDHEN and CDR2 SYDVKM come from the germline V gene. The J segment lost 5 bases and the V segment lost 4 bases, leaving 5 bases of the junction unmatched. The CDR3 length is 14 residues. The CDR3 coding sequence is TGTGCCAGCAGTTCGGGACAGGGGATTAACGAGCAGTACTTC. Residues: CASSSGQGINEQYF.

This chain joins TRBV6-1 and TRBJ1-2; the D gene is possibly TRBD1 (6 bases). Trimming took 4 bases from V and 4 from J, leaving 10 bases between them. The CDR3 runs to 13 residues. CDR1 is MNHNS, CDR2 SASEGT, per germline. The CDR3 region has the DNA TGTGCCAGCAGTGTTCGGACAGCCTATGGCTACACCTTC. This codes for CASSVRTAYGYTF.

The sample holds a few counts of this clone. This chain's CDR3 is CASSFRQVANTGELFF. The CDR3 bases are TGTGCCAGCAGCTTCCGACAGGTAGCGAACACCGGGGAGCTGTTTTTT. The gene calls are TRBV5-5 and TRBJ2-2, with D perhaps TRBD1 (6 bases). V was trimmed by 2 bases and J by 0 bases, leaving 11 bases between them. This CDR3 spans 16 amino acids. Germline V gene lookup returns CDR1 SGHKS and CDR2 YYEKEE (reference sequence).

The rearrangement joins TRBV4-2 to TRBJ2-6, with D perhaps TRBD1 (6 bases). The CDR3 spans 16 residues. The germline V and J ends were trimmed by 5 bases and 2 bases, with 13 bases remaining between them. Germline lookup yields CDR1 LGHNA and CDR2 YNFKEQ. In DNA, the CDR3 is TGTGCCAGCAGCTACTCCGCAGGGGCTGGGGCCAACGTCCTGACTTTC. Translating it yields CASSYSAGAGANVLTF.

The chain is built from TRBV4-3 and TRBJ1-6; D is undetermined. CDR1 and CDR2 (germline): LGHNA, YSLEER. Deletions cut 0 bases from V and 6 bases from J, with 9 bases between. The CDR3 length is 15 residues. This chain's CDR3 is CASSQDWRVNSPLHF. For the CDR3, the DNA is TGCGCCAGCAGCCAAGATTGGCGGGTTAATTCACCCCTCCACTTT.

The chain is built from TRBV7-9 and TRBJ2-4; D ambiguous. V lost 5 bases, J lost 0 bases, and 8 bases lay in between. This CDR3 region has 14 residues. Germline lookup yields CDR1 SEHNR and CDR2 FQNEAQ (reference sequence). The CDR3 loop reads CASSGDRAKNIQYF. As DNA, the CDR3 is TGTGCCAGCAGCGGCGACCGAGCCAAAAACATTCAGTACTTC. Variable domain in full (rest from reference TRBV7-9 and TRBJ2-4): DTGVSQNPRHKITKRGQNVTFRCDPISEHNRLYWYRQTLGQGPEFLTYFQNEAQLEKSRLLSDRFSAERPKGSFSTLEIQRTEQGDSAMYLCASSGDRAKNIQYFGAGTRLSVL.

There are a few counts of this clone. The gene calls are TRBV9 and TRBJ2-3; D remains unclear. CDR1 is SGDLS and CDR2 is YYNGEE in the germline V gene. V shed 2 bases and J shed 2 bases, with 6 bases lying between them. This CDR3 is built from 13 residues. DNA for the CDR3: TGTGCCAGCAGCGTTCTGAACACAGATACGCAGTATTTT. Translating it yields CASSVLNTDTQYF. The entire variable domain, with the rest obtained from reference TRBV9 and TRBJ2-3, is as follows: DSGVTQTPKHLITATGQRVTLRCSPRSGDLSVYWYQQSLDQGLQFLIQYYNGEERAKGNILERFSAQQFPDLHSELNLSSLELGDSALYFCASSVLNTDTQYFGPGTRLTVL.

This clone occurred once. This chain uses TRBV4-3 with TRBJ1-2; 8 bases agree with TRBD1. Germline V CDR1 and CDR2: LGHNA, YSLEER. The CDR3 consists of 13 residues. V dropped 2 bases and J dropped 8; count of bases not matched to a gene: 4. CDR3 sequence reads: CASSQHRGGGYTF. The CDR3 DNA follows: TGCGCCAGCAGCCAACACAGGGGGGGAGGCTACACCTTC.

The chain recombines TRBV28 with TRBJ2-3; 7 bases agree with TRBD1. Per germline, CDR1 MDHEN and CDR2 SYDVKM. CDR3 length equals 14 residues. With 6 bases clipped from V and 2 bases from J, the junction kept 5 bases outside the gene matches. In DNA, the CDR3 is TGTGCCAGCAGCTTGGGACAGAACACAGATACGCAGTATTTT. It specifies CASSLGQNTDTQYF.

This clone showed up just a few times. The genes are TRBV28 and TRBJ1-5; D possibly corresponds to TRBD1 (6 bases). Germline loops: CDR1 MDHEN, CDR2 SYDVKM. Trimming pared 8 bases from V and 5 bases from J, leaving 10 bases between. This CDR3 is built from 12 residues. In nucleotides, the CDR3 is TGTGCCAGCTACAGGGACTATCAGCCCCAGCATTTT. This sequence encodes CASYRDYQPQHF.

The V and J genes are TRBV7-8 and TRBJ2-7; no reliable D call. The CDR3 is made up of 12 amino acids. V was shortened by 3 bases and J by 3 bases, with 6 bases between the two germline ends. CDR1 is SGHVS and CDR2 is FQNEAQ in the germline V gene. The CDR3, as DNA: TGTGCCAGCAGCTTCTACGGCTACGAGCAGTACTTC. Its protein is CASSFYGYEQYF.

The chain links TRBV5-6 to TRBJ2-7; 8 positions agree with TRBD1. V shed 7 bases, J shed 3 bases, and the junction held 9 bases outside the gene matches. The germline V gene has CDR1 SGHDT and CDR2 YYEEEE. The CDR3 is 14 residues long. CDR3 sequence (DNA): TGTGCCAGCGTAGGGACAGGAGTCGACTACGAGCAGTACTTC. As protein: CASVGTGVDYEQYF.

The CDR3 DNA sequence: TGTGCCAGCAGTGAGCGGGCCGGTACGCAGTATTTT. It encodes CASSERAGTQYF. The chain is built from TRBV2 and TRBJ2-3; maybe TRBD2 (5 bases). This CDR3 spans 12 amino acids. Trimming removed 3 bases at V and 8 bases at J, with 9 bases between. CDR1 and CDR2 from the germline V gene are SNHLY and FYNNEI.

The chain recombines TRBV21-1 with TRBJ2-1. TRBV21-1 is shown as a pseudogene. The CDR3 spans 16 residues. The CDR3 region is CASSKVGPGLPREQFF. Written as DNA, the CDR3 is TGTGCCAGCAGCAAAGTGGGACCAGGCCTACCTCGGGAGCAGTTCTTC.

The chain couples TRBV19 to TRBJ1-2, with TRBD1 matching 10 bases. From germline, CDR1 is LNHDA and CDR2 SQIVND (reference sequence). V shed 4 bases, J shed 1 base, and the junction held 3 bases outside the gene matches. This CDR3 is built from 15 residues. The CDR3 here is CASSTWTGGNYGYTF. In DNA, the CDR3 is TGTGCCAGTAGTACCTGGACAGGGGGTAACTATGGCTACACCTTC.

CDR3 nucleotide sequence: TGTGCCAGCAGGGATTCTGGAAACACCATATATTTT. Translation gives CASRDSGNTIYF. V is TRBV9 and J is TRBJ1-3; D not certain. CDR3 length: 12 amino acids. Germline values: CDR1 SGDLS, CDR2 YYNGEE. Trimming shortened V by 5 bases and J by 1 base, and 4 bases separated the two germline ends.

V and J are TRBV6-1 and TRBJ1-5; D ambiguous. The CDR3 is made up of 15 amino acids. CDR1 is MNHNS and CDR2 is SASEGT in the germline V gene. V lost 7 bases and J 0 bases, leaving 13 bases between the germline ends. CDR3 sequence: CASISGPYSNQPQHF. CDR3 nucleotides: TGTGCCAGCATCTCGGGCCCCTATAGCAATCAGCCCCAGCATTTT.

The chain recombines TRBV4-1 with TRBJ1-4; D gene ambiguous. The CDR3 runs to 15 residues. V gave up 0 bases and J gave up 6 bases, with 11 bases separating them. The V gene's germline CDR1 is MGHRA and CDR2 YSYEKL. CDR3 in DNA: TGCGCCAGCAGCCAAGATGGTCAGGCGGATGAAAAACTGTTTTTT. Residues: CASSQDGQADEKLFF.

The chain has TRBV19 and TRBJ1-4; TRBD1 aligns across 10 bases. The germline V gene encodes CDR1 LNHDA and CDR2 SQIVND (reference sequence). The junction had 2 bases not matched to a gene; V was cut back by 4 bases and J by 6 bases. The CDR3 is made up of 14 amino acids. The CDR3 nucleotides read TGTGCCAGTAGTAAGGGGACAGGGGATGAAAAACTGTTTTTT. Translating gives CASSKGTGDEKLFF.